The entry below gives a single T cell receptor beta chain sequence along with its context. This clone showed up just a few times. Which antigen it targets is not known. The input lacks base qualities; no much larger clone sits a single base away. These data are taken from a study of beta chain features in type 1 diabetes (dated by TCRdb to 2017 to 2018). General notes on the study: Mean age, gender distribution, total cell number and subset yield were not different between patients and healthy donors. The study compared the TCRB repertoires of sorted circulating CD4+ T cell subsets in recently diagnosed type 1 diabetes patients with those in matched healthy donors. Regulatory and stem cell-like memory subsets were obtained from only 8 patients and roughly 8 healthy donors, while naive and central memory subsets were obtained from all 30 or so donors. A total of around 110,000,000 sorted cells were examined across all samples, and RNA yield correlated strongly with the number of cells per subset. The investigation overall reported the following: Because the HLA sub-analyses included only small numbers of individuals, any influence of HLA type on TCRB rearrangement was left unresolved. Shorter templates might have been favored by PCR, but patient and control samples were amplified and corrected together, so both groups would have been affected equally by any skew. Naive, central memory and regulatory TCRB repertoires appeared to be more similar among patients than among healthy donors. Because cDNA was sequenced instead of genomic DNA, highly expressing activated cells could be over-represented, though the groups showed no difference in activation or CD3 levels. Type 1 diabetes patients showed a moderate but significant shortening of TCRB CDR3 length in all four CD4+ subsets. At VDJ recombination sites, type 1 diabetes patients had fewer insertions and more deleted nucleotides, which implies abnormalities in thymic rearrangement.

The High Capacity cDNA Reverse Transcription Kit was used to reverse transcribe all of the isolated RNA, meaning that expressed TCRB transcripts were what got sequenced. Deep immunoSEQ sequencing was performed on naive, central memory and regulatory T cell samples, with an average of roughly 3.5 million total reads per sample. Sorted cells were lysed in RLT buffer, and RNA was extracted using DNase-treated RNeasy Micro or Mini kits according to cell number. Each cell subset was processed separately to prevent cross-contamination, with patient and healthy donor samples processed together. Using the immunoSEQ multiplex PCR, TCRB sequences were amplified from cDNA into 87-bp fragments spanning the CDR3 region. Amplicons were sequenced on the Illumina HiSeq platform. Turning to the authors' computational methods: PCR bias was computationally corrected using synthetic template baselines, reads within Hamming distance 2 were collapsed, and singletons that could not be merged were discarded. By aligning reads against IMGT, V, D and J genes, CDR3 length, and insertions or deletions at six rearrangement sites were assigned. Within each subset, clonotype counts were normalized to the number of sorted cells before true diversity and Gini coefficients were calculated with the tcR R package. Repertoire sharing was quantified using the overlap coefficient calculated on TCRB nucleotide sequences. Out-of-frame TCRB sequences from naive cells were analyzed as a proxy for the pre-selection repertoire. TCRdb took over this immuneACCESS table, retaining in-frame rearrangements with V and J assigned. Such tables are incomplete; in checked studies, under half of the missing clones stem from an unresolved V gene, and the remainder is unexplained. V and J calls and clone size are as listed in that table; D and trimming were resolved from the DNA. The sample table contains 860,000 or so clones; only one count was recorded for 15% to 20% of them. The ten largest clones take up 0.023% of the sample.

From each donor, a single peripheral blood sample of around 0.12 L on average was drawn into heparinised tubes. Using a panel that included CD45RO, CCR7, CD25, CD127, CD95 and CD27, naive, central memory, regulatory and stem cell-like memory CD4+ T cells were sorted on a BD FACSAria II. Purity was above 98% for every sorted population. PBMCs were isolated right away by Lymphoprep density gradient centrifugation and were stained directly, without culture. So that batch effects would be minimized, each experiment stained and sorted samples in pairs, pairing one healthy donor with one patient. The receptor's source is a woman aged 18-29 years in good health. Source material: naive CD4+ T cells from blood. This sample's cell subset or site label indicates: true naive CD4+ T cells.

The CDR3 loop reads CASSSPPPVGNEQFF. The nucleotide sequence is given as TGTGCCAGCAGTTCACCTCCCCCCGTTGGCAATGAGCAGTTCTTC. The V and J segments used are TRBV28 and TRBJ2-1; the D gene assignment is ambiguous. Including cysteine and phenylalanine, the CDR3 has 15 amino acids. Of all the DNA, just the CDR3 is kept, 45 bases in frame from base 1. Reading the germline V gene gives CDR1 MDHEN and CDR2 SYDVKM. V is reduced by 4 bases and J by 6 bases, leaving a spacing of 16 bases between them.